Below, 25 T cell receptor beta chains from the same sample are listed, as sequenced in a study of blood T cell repertoires in COVID-19. The protocol was immunoSEQ multiplex PCR, while the TCRdb copy is restricted to in-frame clones and leaves out a portion. The table includes 150,000 to 200,000 clones, around 79% detected once. The sample was peripheral blood. These receptors were obtained from a woman aged 40 to 50 with COVID-19, enrolled during active disease.

The CDR3 coding sequence is TGTGCCTGGAGTACCCCAACCGGGGCTAATGAAAAACTGTTTTTT. Translated: CAWSTPTGANEKLFF. This rearrangement joins TRBV30 to TRBJ1-4; D gene uncertain. This CDR3 spans 15 amino acids. V lost 2 bases, J lost 3 bases, and 13 bases lay in between. Germline CDR1 GTSNPN, CDR2 SVGIG (reference sequence).

The table lists this clone with a count of one. This sequence joins TRBV6-2 or TRBV6-3 and TRBJ2-7, with D maybe TRBD1 (5 bases). The germline CDR1 and CDR2 sequences are MNHEY and SVGEGT. V shed 6 bases and J shed 2 bases, with 8 bases lying between them. The CDR3 has 12 amino acids. The CDR3 is CASSRQTYEQYF. The CDR3 region has the DNA TGTGCCAGCAGCCGACAGACCTACGAGCAGTACTTC.

The CDR3 DNA reads TGTGCCATCAGTGGGCGAACAGTAACCGAAGCTTTCTTT. It encodes CAISGRTVTEAFF. The gene calls are TRBV10-3 and TRBJ1-1; no firm D call. The length of the CDR3 is 13 residues. Between the trimmed V and J ends, which lost 4 bases and 8 bases, there was a span of 14 bases. Per the germline V gene, CDR1 is ENHRY and CDR2 is SYGVKD.

The chain employs TRBV19 and TRBJ2-2; D unresolved. CDR3 length: 16 amino acids. V was cut by 9 bases and J by 0 bases, with 17 bases left in between. Germline V CDR1 and CDR2: LNHDA, SQIVND (reference sequence). The CDR3 loop reads CASRRVSAPNTGELFF. The CDR3 coding sequence is TGTGCCAGCAGACGGGTATCCGCTCCGAACACCGGGGAGCTGTTTTTT.

The chain has TRBV9 and TRBJ2-7; 11 nucleotides agree with TRBD1. Germline loops: CDR1 SGDLS, CDR2 YYNGEE. The CDR3 contains 16 residues. V lost 4 bases to trimming and J lost 3 bases; unmatched junction nucleotides: 9. The CDR3 nucleotides are TGTGCCAGCAGCCCAAGTGTTGGGACAGGGGGCTACGAGCAGTACTTC. Its protein is CASSPSVGTGGYEQYF.

The chain uses TRBV18 and TRBJ2-5; D might be TRBD2 (5 bases). The germline CDR1 and CDR2 sequences are KGHSH and LQKENI. The CDR3 length is 13 residues. The V gene lost 0 bases and the J gene lost 5 bases, with 7 bases spanning the gap. The CDR3 nucleotides are TGTGCCAGCTCACCACCGGGAGATGAGACCCAGTACTTC. It specifies CASSPPGDETQYF.

The chain recombines TRBV27 with TRBJ1-1; 9 nucleotides line up with TRBD1. The length of the CDR3 is 13 residues. The germline V gene has CDR1 MNHEY and CDR2 SMNVEV (reference sequence). The V segment lost 6 bases and the J segment 5 bases; nucleotides outside the gene matches: 4. The CDR3 here is CASRRQGETEAFF. The DNA for the CDR3 is TGTGCCAGCAGACGACAGGGGGAAACTGAAGCTTTCTTT.

This clone was observed a single time. The rearrangement links TRBV5-1 to TRBJ2-3, with 12 bases fitting TRBD2. Germline V gene data show CDR1 as SGHRS and CDR2 as YFSETQ. With V trimmed by 4 bases and J by 6 bases, 9 bases remained unmatched. CDR3 length: 16 residues. CDR3 sequence: CASSPRTSGASDTQYF. CDR3 bases: TGCGCCAGCAGCCCGCGGACTAGCGGGGCGTCCGATACGCAGTATTTT.

The rearrangement joins TRBV30 to TRBJ1-3; D ambiguous. Germline V lookup: CDR1 GTSNPN, CDR2 SVGIG (reference sequence). Trimming removed 5 bases at V and 0 bases at J, with 8 bases between. The CDR3 covers 13 residues. CDR3 nucleotides: TGTGCCTGGGATCAGGCCTCTGGAAACACCATATATTTT. Its protein product is CAWDQASGNTIYF.

The rearrangement links TRBV5-5 to TRBJ1-1; D might be TRBD1 (6 bases). The CDR3 is 13 amino acids. Germline V gene data show CDR1 as SGHKS and CDR2 as YYEKEE (reference sequence). V lost 4 bases to trimming and J lost 7 bases, with 14 bases between them. This CDR3 reads CASSLLGHFEAFF. The CDR3 region has the DNA TGTGCCAGCAGCCTACTGGGACATTTTGAAGCTTTCTTT.

V is TRBV18 and J is TRBJ1-5, with 10 bases fitting TRBD1. J was trimmed by 6 bases and V by 4 bases; bases with no gene match: 12. The germline V gene has CDR1 KGHSH and CDR2 LQKENI. The CDR3 is 17 residues long. Here the CDR3 DNA reads TGTGCCAGCTCACTTGGCCCTCCGGGACAGGGGAGTCAGCCCCAGCATTTT. It translates to CASSLGPPGQGSQPQHF.

The chain carries TRBV3-1 (or the pseudogene TRBV3-2) and TRBJ1-2; D may be TRBD1 (6 bases). Germline V gives CDR1 LGHDT, CDR2 YNNKEL (reference sequence). The length of the CDR3 is 15 residues. The V and J ends lost 0 bases and 7 bases respectively, with 15 bases between them. The CDR3 nucleotides read TGTGCCAGCAGCCAAGAGTCACAGGGATCAAGTGGCTACACCTTC. It codes for CASSQESQGSSGYTF.

The V and J genes are TRBV5-1 and TRBJ2-7, with D possibly TRBD2 on 6 matching bases. Per germline, CDR1 SGHRS and CDR2 YFSETQ. V was trimmed by 4 bases and J by 4 bases, leaving 21 bases between them. The CDR3 is 16 residues long. The CDR3 region has the DNA TGCGCCAGCAGCACCCGGGACTCGCCCTTCATTTACGAGCAGTACTTC. Its protein product is CASSTRDSPFIYEQYF.

This clone has a count of ten or more. The chain recombines TRBV12-3 or TRBV12-4 with TRBJ2-7; D perhaps matches TRBD2 (5 bases). Trimming left V 2 bases short and J 6 bases short, with 11 bases between. This CDR3 has 13 residues. The CDR3 nucleotides are TGTGCCAGCAGTTTAAAACTAGATGGCGAGCAGTACTTC. Its translation is CASSLKLDGEQYF.

The CDR3 coding sequence is TGTGCCAGCAGCTTATTGGGGCCTGGGGCCAACGTCCTGACTTTC. It translates to CASSLLGPGANVLTF. The gene calls are TRBV7-3 and TRBJ2-6; D might be TRBD1 (5 bases). Germline lookup yields CDR1 SGHTA and CDR2 FQGTGA. This CDR3 is built from 15 residues. V lost 2 bases to trimming and J lost 2 bases, with 7 bases between them.

This sequence joins TRBV28 and TRBJ1-1; no clear D. The V end lost 10 bases, the J end lost 0 bases, and 9 bases lay between the germline ends. The CDR3 has 12 amino acids. Germline CDR1 reads MDHEN; CDR2 reads SYDVKM. DNA for the CDR3: TGTGCCACTTTGTCAGTGAACACTGAAGCTTTCTTT. This gives the protein CATLSVNTEAFF.

The V gene is TRBV29-1, the J gene TRBJ2-3; 7 bases agree with TRBD2. This CDR3 has 14 amino acids. With 7 bases clipped from V and 1 base from J, the junction kept 8 bases outside the gene matches. The germline V gene has CDR1 SQVTM and CDR2 ANQGSEA. The CDR3 nucleotides read TGCAGCGCCTATCCCAGCGGGGGCACAGATACGCAGTATTTT. Amino acids: CSAYPSGGTDTQYF.

This chain uses TRBV3-1 (or the pseudogene TRBV3-2) with TRBJ1-1; 7 nucleotides line up with TRBD1. The V gene end was trimmed by 1 base and the J gene end by 6 bases; junction bases not matched to a gene: 5. The length of the CDR3 is 14 residues. The germline V gene encodes CDR1 LGHDT and CDR2 YNNKEL (reference sequence). CDR3 residues: CASSQVPGQSEAFF. As DNA, the CDR3 is TGTGCCAGCAGCCAAGTCCCGGGACAGTCTGAAGCTTTCTTT.

A few counts support this clone. This chain joins TRBV6-5 and TRBJ1-3; 9 nucleotides line up with TRBD1. Germline values: CDR1 MNHEY, CDR2 SVGAGI. The length of the CDR3 is 15 residues. Trimming removed 5 bases from V and 2 bases from J; junction bases left unmatched: 4. In nucleotides, the CDR3 is TGTGCCAGCAGTCCCGGGACAGGGACTGGAAACACCATATATTTT. It codes for CASSPGTGTGNTIYF.

This chain joins TRBV2 and TRBJ2-3; 11 positions match TRBD2. V shed 8 bases and J 0 bases; nucleotides not matched to a gene: 7. Germline loops: CDR1 SNHLY, CDR2 FYNNEI. The CDR3 is 16 residues long. In DNA, the CDR3 is TGTGCCAGCGAGGGGACTAGCGGACTCAGCACAGATACGCAGTATTTT. Translation gives CASEGTSGLSTDTQYF.

The V gene is TRBV11-2, the J gene TRBJ2-1; the match to TRBD2 covers 12 bases. The CDR3 has 16 amino acids. In germline, CDR1 is SGHAT, CDR2 FQNNGV. The junction had 8 bases not matched to a gene; V was cut back by 2 bases and J by 9 bases. Written as DNA, the CDR3 is TGTGCCAGCAGCTTAATTCACCTAGCGGGAGGGGGTGAGCAGTTCTTC. This translates into CASSLIHLAGGGEQFF.

The rearrangement uses TRBV14 and TRBJ1-2, with TRBD1 identical over 8 bases. The CDR3 covers 17 residues. Germline lookup yields CDR1 SGHDN and CDR2 FVKESK. V gave up 1 base and J gave up 7 bases; unmatched junction bases: 14. The CDR3 here is CASSQAGWDRSPGGYTF. The DNA for the CDR3 is TGTGCCAGCAGCCAAGCCGGATGGGACAGGAGCCCAGGTGGCTACACCTTC.

This chain connects TRBV6-1 to TRBJ1-5; 8 bases map to TRBD1. V shed 0 bases and J 3 bases; nucleotides not matched to a gene: 4. This CDR3 has 16 amino acids. CDR1 and CDR2 from the germline V gene are MNHNS and SASEGT. CDR3 amino acids: CASSEAAGGFNQPQHF. The CDR3 DNA reads as TGTGCCAGCAGTGAAGCGGCAGGGGGCTTCAATCAGCCCCAGCATTTT.

The chain combines TRBV10-3 with TRBJ1-2; D might be TRBD1 (6 bases). Trimming cost V 3 bases and J 3 bases, with 11 bases left between them. The CDR3 contains 14 residues. Germline V gives CDR1 ENHRY, CDR2 SYGVKD. CDR3: CAISEGGAHYGYTF. For the CDR3, the DNA is TGTGCCATCAGTGAAGGGGGGGCACACTATGGCTACACCTTC.

CDR3 DNA: TGTGCCAGCACCGCATCTAGGGGGGGGGAGACCCAGTACTTC. Protein sequence: CASTASRGGETQYF. The chain couples TRBV2 to TRBJ2-5, with D possibly matching TRBD2 (7 bases). The germline CDR1 and CDR2 sequences are SNHLY and FYNNEI. The length of the CDR3 is 14 residues. The V end lost 7 bases, the J end lost 5 bases, and 17 bases lay between the germline ends.